Listed below are T cell receptor beta chains from one sample, sequenced in a study of T cell repertoires in cytomegalovirus infection. TCRdb re-analysed the reads in MiXCR, keeping a single row per CDR3 protein. The table shows around 230,000 distinct CDR3 sequences, with 6% to 8% occurring only once. Sequenced input: PBMCs. The receptor set was obtained from a human donor in good health (CMV status not recorded). Some clones in this sample may be carry-over from other donors' samples. Each CDR3 is given with its conserved first and last residue. Each record gives: J gene, D gene, V gene, clone size, CDR3 protein, CDR3 DNA. D genes are given only for firm matches. The size entry is marked missing in some rows and otherwise reads once, few, many or a size class.

>TRBJ2-5|TRBD1|TRBV7-3|many
CASSLRGPGQQETQYF
TGTGCCAGCAGCTTAAGAGGGCCGGGACAGCAAGAGACCCAGTACTTC
>TRBJ2-5|NA|TRBV6-2/TRBV6-3|many
CASRLPDRAETQYF
TGTGCCAGCAGACTACCGGACAGAGCTGAGACCCAGTACTTC
>TRBJ1-6|NA|TRBV6-5|many
CASSYSGSLYNSPLHF
TGTGCCAGCAGTTACTCGGGCAGCCTCTATAATTCACCCCTCCACTTT
>TRBJ2-5|TRBD2|TRBV7-2|many
CASRPRLAGDETQYF
TGTGCCAGCAGGCCTCGACTAGCGGGGGATGAGACCCAGTACTTC
>TRBJ1-2|TRBD1|TRBV7-2|many
CASSFSTGRYTF
TGTGCCAGCAGCTTTTCGACAGGGCGCTACACCTTC
>TRBJ1-1|NA|TRBV19|many
CASSNQGGRTEAFF
TGTGCCAGTAGTAACCAAGGGGGTCGGACTGAAGCTTTCTTT
>TRBJ2-7|NA|TRBV7-2|many
CASSPRGSSYEQYF
TGTGCCAGCAGCCCCCGGGGAAGCTCCTACGAGCAGTACTTC
>TRBJ2-2|NA|TRBV11-2|many
CASSLSRTGELFF
TGTGCCAGCAGCCTGTCAAGGACCGGGGAGCTGTTTTTT
>TRBJ1-1|NA|TRBV28|few
CASSFNLAEAFF
TGTGCCAGCAGTTTTAATCTTGCTGAAGCTTTCTTT
>TRBJ2-1|TRBD2|TRBV29-1|few
CSVVTSGVYNEQFF
TGCAGCGTTGTGACTAGCGGGGTTTACAATGAGCAGTTCTTC
>TRBJ2-7|NA|TRBV6-5|many
CASSYSRTTDLSYEQYF
TGTGCCAGCAGTTACTCCCGGACCACAGACCTCTCCTACGAGCAGTACTTC
>TRBJ2-7|TRBD1|TRBV29-1|few
CSVVAGTGFSYEQYF
TGCAGCGTTGTTGCCGGGACAGGGTTCTCCTACGAGCAGTACTTC
>TRBJ1-1|NA|TRBV5-6|few
CASSRGETEAFF
TGTGCCAGCAGCCGAGGAGAAACTGAAGCTTTCTTT
>TRBJ2-4|NA|TRBV28|many
CASTVGASVNIQYF
TGTGCCAGCACGGTGGGGGCTAGTGTTAACATTCAGTACTTC
>TRBJ1-2|NA|TRBV6-5|many
CASGGERDNDGYTF
TGTGCCAGCGGAGGGGAGCGAGACAATGATGGCTACACCTTC
>TRBJ1-5|TRBD1|TRBV12-3/TRBV12-4|many
CASSLDRGGGNQPQHF
TGTGCCAGCAGTTTGGACAGGGGGGGAGGCAATCAGCCCCAGCATTTT
>TRBJ1-1|NA|TRBV10-3|many
CAISMEPNTEAFF
TGTGCCATCTCTATGGAACCTAACACTGAAGCTTTCTTT
>TRBJ2-2|TRBD1|TRBV5-6|many
CASSSRQGGFTGELFF
TGTGCCAGCAGCTCACGACAGGGCGGATTCACCGGGGAGCTGTTTTTT
>TRBJ2-7|NA|TRBV7-6|many
CASSPRIVGLSYEQYF
TGTGCCAGCAGCCCCAGAATAGTAGGGTTATCCTACGAGCAGTACTTC
>TRBJ2-5|NA|TRBV7-3|NA
CASSVKGQETQYF
TGTGCCAGCAGCGTTAAAGGGCAAGAGACCCAGTACTTC
>TRBJ1-1|NA|TRBV7-2|many
CASSFGRPADTEAFF
TGTGCCAGCAGCTTCGGGCGCCCGGCGGACACTGAAGCTTTCTTT
>TRBJ1-4|TRBD1|TRBV6-5|many
CASSYSYTGEEKLFF
TGTGCCAGCAGTTACTCGTACACAGGGGAGGAAAAACTGTTTTTT
>TRBJ2-7|NA|TRBV7-9|many
CASSSDSSYEQYF
TGTGCCAGCAGCTCCGACAGCTCCTACGAGCAGTACTTC
>TRBJ2-2|NA|TRBV5-1|few
CASSLDGRVTGELFF
TGCGCCAGCAGCTTGGATGGTAGGGTCACCGGGGAGCTGTTTTTT
>TRBJ2-5|TRBD2|TRBV20-1|NA
CSARGGLAGEGTRETQYF
TGCAGTGCTAGGGGCGGACTAGCGGGCGAGGGTACTAGGGAGACCCAGTACTTC
>TRBJ2-7|NA|TRBV11-3|many
CASSLGPGAEQYF
TGTGCCAGCAGCTTAGGGCCCGGGGCCGAGCAGTACTTC
>TRBJ2-1|TRBD1|TRBV29-1|NA
CSGLGQLGYNEQFF
TGCAGCGGCCTGGGACAGTTGGGCTACAATGAGCAGTTCTTC
>TRBJ2-3|NA|TRBV29-1|many
CSVSMWTGSTDTQYF
TGCAGCGTTTCTATGTGGACGGGGAGCACAGATACGCAGTATTTT
>TRBJ1-1|NA|TRBV9|many
CASSVDREAFF
TGTGCCAGCAGCGTCGACAGGGAAGCTTTCTTT
>TRBJ2-7|NA|TRBV6-6|many
CASSFEHEQYF
TGTGCCAGCAGTTTTGAACACGAGCAGTACTTC
>TRBJ2-1|NA|TRBV9|many
CASSVGDNEQFF
TGTGCCAGCAGCGTAGGCGACAATGAGCAGTTCTTC
>TRBJ2-3|TRBD2|TRBV20-1|few
CSLTSGTDTQYF
TGCAGCCTCACTAGCGGCACAGATACGCAGTATTTT
>TRBJ1-2|NA|TRBV29-1|many
CSAAGQFVDGYTF
TGCAGCGCTGCCGGTCAGTTTGTGGATGGCTACACCTTC
>TRBJ1-2|TRBD1|TRBV7-2|many
CASSLLTGGNYGYTF
TGTGCCAGCAGCCTCCTGACAGGGGGAAACTATGGCTACACCTTC
>TRBJ1-3|NA|TRBV7-2|many
CASSLRSMGNTIYF
TGTGCCAGCAGTTTGCGGTCAATGGGAAACACCATATATTTT
>TRBJ2-3|NA|TRBV7-2|many
CASSLGQTLTDTQYF
TGTGCCAGCAGCTTAGGACAGACTCTAACAGATACGCAGTATTTT
>TRBJ2-3|NA|TRBV9|many
CASSVDPGGTGSTDTQYF
TGTGCCAGCAGCGTAGACCCGGGAGGGACAGGGAGCACAGATACGCAGTATTTT
>TRBJ2-1|TRBD2|TRBV20-1|many
CSARDPLAGRTSYNEQFF
TGCAGTGCTAGAGATCCCCTAGCGGGTAGGACCTCCTACAATGAGCAGTTCTTC
>TRBJ2-1|NA|TRBV28|many
CASTLQGRGAYNEQFF
TGTGCCAGCACCTTACAGGGCAGGGGGGCTTACAATGAGCAGTTCTTC
>TRBJ2-1|NA|TRBV9|few
CASRGGTEHNEQFF
TGTGCCAGCAGGGGGGGGACAGAACACAATGAGCAGTTCTTC
>TRBJ2-3|TRBD2|TRBV11-2|NA
CASSFLAGGPDTQYF
TGTGCCAGCAGCTTCCTAGCGGGGGGGCCGGATACGCAGTATTTT
>TRBJ2-5|NA|TRBV7-3|many
CASSLQPGALETQYF
TGTGCCAGCAGCTTACAGCCGGGGGCGCTCGAGACCCAGTACTTC
>TRBJ1-5|TRBD1|TRBV6-2/TRBV6-3|many
CASSLQTGRSQPQHF
TGTGCCAGCAGTTTACAGACAGGGAGGAGTCAGCCCCAGCATTTT
>TRBJ2-1|TRBD2|TRBV19|few
CASSIRASGGYNEQFF
TGTGCCAGTAGTATACGGGCTAGCGGGGGCTACAATGAGCAGTTCTTC
>TRBJ1-4|TRBD1|TRBV28|many
CASLDRANEKLFF
TGTGCCAGCCTAGACAGGGCCAATGAAAAACTGTTTTTT
>TRBJ1-5|NA|TRBV20-1|few
CSVRGGGQGQPQHF
TGCAGCGTTAGGGGGGGCGGGCAAGGTCAGCCCCAGCATTTT
>TRBJ2-3|NA|TRBV7-2|many
CASSLMAGSTDTQYF
TGTGCCAGCAGCTTAATGGCAGGCTCCACAGATACGCAGTATTTT
>TRBJ2-1|NA|TRBV20-1|many
CSASPTSLGRNEQFF
TGCAGTGCTAGTCCCACTAGTTTGGGACGCAATGAGCAGTTCTTC
>TRBJ1-1|NA|TRBV6-2/TRBV6-3|many
CASARVRITEAFF
TGTGCCAGCGCCAGGGTGAGGATCACTGAAGCTTTCTTT
>TRBJ2-7|NA|TRBV7-2|many
CASSWAGYEQYF
TGTGCCAGCAGCTGGGCAGGGTACGAGCAGTACTTC
>TRBJ1-5|NA|TRBV6-2/TRBV6-3|many
CASSYSVARQDQPQHF
TGTGCCAGCAGTTACTCGGTGGCGCGCCAAGATCAGCCCCAGCATTTT
>TRBJ1-5|TRBD1|TRBV7-8|many
CASSPGQGLQHF
TGTGCCAGCAGCCCCGGACAGGGGCTCCAGCATTTT
>TRBJ1-2|TRBD1|TRBV4-1|many
CASSQAGQGAYNYGYTF
TGCGCCAGCAGCCAAGCGGGACAGGGGGCGTATAACTATGGCTACACCTTC
>TRBJ1-5|NA|TRBV14|NA
CASSQGPQSHQPQHF
TGTGCCAGCAGCCAAGGCCCCCAGAGCCATCAGCCCCAGCATTTT
>TRBJ2-3|NA|TRBV29-1|few
CSVVASGLTDTQYF
TGCAGCGTTGTTGCCAGCGGGCTCACAGATACGCAGTATTTT
>TRBJ2-2|NA|TRBV7-2|few
CASSLALLGTGELFF
TGTGCCAGCAGCTTAGCCTTATTGGGCACCGGGGAGCTGTTTTTT
>TRBJ1-2|NA|TRBV7-2|many
CASSLRLSGYTF
TGTGCCAGCAGCTTACGGCTGTCGGGCTACACCTTC
>TRBJ1-1|NA|TRBV29-1|many
CSVLTGIGEAFF
TGCAGCGTTTTAACAGGGATCGGTGAAGCTTTCTTT
>TRBJ1-4|NA|TRBV2|many
CASSDASGDNEKLFF
TGTGCCAGCAGTGATGCGTCAGGGGATAATGAAAAACTGTTTTTT